A selection of T cell receptor beta chains follows, all from one sample in a study of long-term antiretroviral therapy in people with HIV. Clones were read by immunoSEQ multiplex PCR, and TCRdb kept only the in-frame ones, dropping some. The sample has roughly 16,000 clones, approximately 95% seen once. Sequencing was performed on unsorted PBMCs, taken less than 13 years after starting antiretroviral therapy. These receptors came from a man aged 30-40 years with HIV. Both conserved end residues are part of each CDR3. D genes are given only for firm matches. Clone size is not always given. Where it is, it says once, few, many or a class for expanded clones.

J gene,D gene,V gene,clone size,CDR3 protein,CDR3 DNA
TRBJ2-2,-,TRBV4-1,-,CASSPILKSGELFF,TGCGCCAGCAGCCCCATTCTTAAGTCCGGGGAGCTGTTTTTT
TRBJ1-6,-,TRBV5-1,-,CASSLAINNPLHF,TGCGCCAGCAGCTTGGCCATTAATAACCCCCTCCACTTT
TRBJ1-2,TRBD1,TRBV27,-,CASSLRGVGTVLYGYTF,TGTGCCAGCAGTTTAAGGGGAGTCGGGACAGTTCTATATGGCTACACCTTC
TRBJ2-1,-,TRBV9,once,CASSVVGWGGQNEQFF,TGTGCCAGCAGCGTAGTAGGGTGGGGGGGACAGAATGAGCAGTTCTTC
TRBJ2-1,-,TRBV13,-,CASSLRRDRGFHEQFF,TGTGCCAGCAGCTTAAGACGGGACCGGGGGTTTCATGAGCAGTTCTTC
TRBJ1-5,TRBD1,TRBV28,-,CASSFGGTGQPQHF,TGTGCCAGCAGTTTTGGTGGGACAGGTCAGCCCCAGCATTTT
TRBJ2-3,-,TRBV27,-,CASSWGNTDTQYF,TGTGCCAGCAGTTGGGGGAATACAGATACGCAGTATTTT
TRBJ2-1,TRBD2,TRBV4-2,once,CASSQATSGGGGEQFF,TGTGCCAGCAGCCAGGCCACTAGCGGGGGTGGGGGTGAGCAGTTCTTC
TRBJ2-7,TRBD1,TRBV5-1,-,CASSLTGTGAFYEQYF,TGCGCCAGCAGCTTAACCGGGACAGGAGCATTCTACGAGCAGTACTTC
TRBJ2-6,TRBD1,TRBV19,once,CASSIQGASGANVLTF,TGTGCCAGTAGTATTCAGGGGGCGAGTGGGGCCAACGTCCTGACTTTC
TRBJ1-2,-,TRBV11-2,-,CASSLGGGYTF,TGTGCCAGCAGCTTAGGGGGCGGCTACACCTTC
TRBJ2-3,-,TRBV2,-,CASSMTADTQYF,TGTGCCAGCAGTATGACAGCAGATACGCAGTATTTT
TRBJ2-7,-,TRBV11-2,-,CASSLMVGAQSEQYF,TGTGCCAGCAGCTTAATGGTGGGTGCCCAAAGTGAGCAGTACTTC
TRBJ2-5,TRBD1,TRBV10-2,-,CASFDRGSGGQETQYF,TGCGCCAGTTTCGACAGGGGTTCAGGGGGTCAAGAGACCCAGTACTTC
TRBJ2-1,-,TRBV7-3,-,CASSLTPGRGSYNEQFF,TGTGCCAGCAGCTTAACCCCCGGGCGGGGCTCCTACAATGAGCAGTTCTTC
TRBJ2-6,-,TRBV18,-,CASSPGAGSPGANVLTF,TGTGCCAGCTCACCAGGAGCTGGTAGCCCTGGGGCCAACGTCCTGACTTTC
TRBJ2-6,-,TRBV6-5,-,CASSSTVVGANVLTF,TGTGCCAGCAGCTCAACAGTGGTAGGGGCCAACGTCCTGACTTTC
TRBJ2-6,-,TRBV6-1,once,CATNSGANVLTF,TGTGCCACAAATTCTGGGGCCAACGTCCTGACTTTC
TRBJ1-6,TRBD1,TRBV6-6,once,CASSYGWDRDNSPLHF,TGTGCCAGCAGTTACGGCTGGGACAGGGACAATTCACCCCTCCACTTT
TRBJ1-4,-,TRBV7-2,-,CASSLARVLEGEKLFF,TGTGCCAGCAGCTTAGCGCGGGTCTTGGAGGGTGAAAAACTGTTTTTT
TRBJ1-5,-,TRBV4-1,-,CASSQGASNQPQHF,TGCGCCAGCAGCCAAGGTGCTAGCAATCAGCCCCAGCATTTT
TRBJ2-5,TRBD2,TRBV18,-,CASSPGLGGAETQYF,TGTGCCAGCTCACCGGGACTAGGTGGAGCTGAGACCCAGTACTTC
TRBJ1-6,-,TRBV19,once,CASGSGASYNSPLHF,TGTGCCAGTGGTTCAGGGGCCTCCTATAATTCACCCCTCCACTTT
TRBJ1-1,-,TRBV7-2,once,CASSQGPNAGNTEAFF,TGTGCCAGCAGCCAAGGACCCAACGCAGGGAACACTGAAGCTTTCTTT
TRBJ1-5,-,TRBV6-1,-,CATTEYWNQPQHF,TGTGCCACCACAGAGTATTGGAATCAGCCCCAGCATTTT
TRBJ2-3,-,TRBV10-3,-,CAISDSTATGTDTQYF,TGTGCCATCAGTGATTCGACAGCGACGGGCACAGATACGCAGTATTTT
TRBJ2-5,TRBD1,TRBV10-3,-,CAINPGQGGEETQYF,TGTGCCATCAATCCCGGACAGGGTGGGGAAGAGACCCAGTACTTC
TRBJ1-6,-,TRBV11-2,-,CASSLGGPENSPLHF,TGTGCCAGCAGCTTAGGGGGACCGGAGAATTCACCCCTCCACTTT
TRBJ1-2,TRBD1,TRBV30,-,CAWDIPGQGRGYTF,TGTGCCTGGGACATTCCGGGACAGGGTCGTGGCTACACCTTC
TRBJ2-7,TRBD1,TRBV6-5,-,CASSRDSSYYEQYF,TGTGCCAGCAGCCGGGACAGCTCTTACTACGAGCAGTACTTC
TRBJ1-4,-,TRBV5-1,-,CASSLGVRGNEKLFF,TGCGCCAGCAGCTTGGGTGTCAGGGGTAATGAAAAACTGTTTTTT
TRBJ2-6,TRBD1,TRBV28,-,CASSSTGVGANVLTF,TGTGCCAGCAGTTCTACAGGGGTGGGGGCCAACGTCCTGACTTTC
TRBJ1-3,-,TRBV11-2,-,CASSTGYGNTIYF,TGTGCCAGCAGTACAGGGTACGGAAACACCATATATTTT
TRBJ2-7,-,TRBV11-2,-,CASSLLDRKGTYEQYF,TGTGCCAGCAGCTTACTAGACAGGAAGGGAACTTACGAGCAGTACTTC
TRBJ1-4,-,TRBV2,-,CASRRDSEKLFF,TGTGCCAGCAGAAGGGACTCTGAAAAACTGTTTTTT
TRBJ2-3,TRBD2,TRBV5-1,-,CASSLGLGGGLDTQYF,TGCGCCAGCAGCTTGGGCCTCGGCGGGGGTTTAGATACGCAGTATTTT
TRBJ1-2,-,TRBV6-1,-,CASSEGPDRYYGYTF,TGTGCCAGCAGTGAAGGTCCAGACAGATACTATGGCTACACCTTC
TRBJ2-3,-,TRBV29-1,-,CSAYGSRDTDTQYF,TGCAGCGCATACGGGTCCCGGGACACAGATACGCAGTATTTT
TRBJ2-2,-,TRBV6-1,-,CASSEDVILLPRGEDTGELFF,TGTGCCAGCAGTGAAGACGTTATTCTGCTCCCCAGGGGCGAAGACACCGGGGAGCTGTTTTTT
TRBJ2-1,-,TRBV7-3,-,CASSPRGPEFNNEQFF,TGTGCCAGCAGCCCCCGGGGCCCAGAATTTAACAATGAGCAGTTCTTC
TRBJ2-4,-,TRBV4-1,-,CASSHSRDAKQSFYKNIQYF,TGCGCCAGCAGCCATTCTAGGGACGCCAAACAGAGCTTTTACAAAAACATTCAGTACTTC
TRBJ2-5,TRBD1,TRBV5-1,-,CASSPTAGRGETQYF,TGCGCCAGCAGCCCCACCGCGGGCAGGGGGGAGACCCAGTACTTC
TRBJ1-2,TRBD1,TRBV7-2,-,CASSLIGTGGAYGYTF,TGTGCCAGCAGCTTAATAGGGACAGGGGGCGCGTATGGCTACACCTTC
TRBJ1-5,-,TRBV19,-,CASSYGPDQPQHF,TGTGCCAGTAGTTACGGGCCCGATCAGCCCCAGCATTTT
TRBJ1-1,-,TRBV2,-,CASSRTLGNTEAFF,TGTGCCAGCAGCCGGACCTTAGGGAACACTGAAGCTTTCTTT
TRBJ1-2,-,TRBV14,-,CASTKNGYTF,TGTGCCAGCACCAAGAATGGCTACACCTTC
TRBJ1-6,-,TRBV2,-,CASKGWDSPLHF,TGTGCCAGCAAGGGCTGGGATTCACCCCTCCACTTT
TRBJ2-5,TRBD1,TRBV29-1,-,CSVTGGGLETQYF,TGCAGCGTTACAGGGGGCGGTTTGGAGACCCAGTACTTC
TRBJ1-6,TRBD1,TRBV27,-,CASRTTGGNNSPLHF,TGTGCCAGCAGGACCACAGGGGGAAATAATTCACCCCTCCACTTT
TRBJ2-5,TRBD1,TRBV11-1,-,CASSSGQGYQETQYF,TGTGCCAGCAGCTCGGGACAGGGGTACCAAGAGACCCAGTACTTC
TRBJ1-2,-,TRBV4-1,-,CASSRDRPNYGYTF,TGCGCCAGCAGCCGCGACAGGCCTAACTATGGCTACACCTTC
TRBJ1-6,-,TRBV27,-,CASSWGSGVNSPLHF,TGTGCCAGCAGTTGGGGCTCGGGGGTGAATTCACCCCTCCACTTT
TRBJ2-1,-,TRBV12-5,-,CASGLGGSYNEQFF,TGTGCTAGTGGTTTGGGCGGATCCTACAATGAGCAGTTCTTC
TRBJ2-1,-,TRBV19,once,CASSQKFYNEQFF,TGTGCCAGTTCTCAAAAATTTTACAATGAGCAGTTCTTC